Following are 12 T cell receptor beta chains from one sample sequenced in a study of human T cells and chemical hapten exposure. Via MiXCR, TCRdb re-called the RACE reads, giving one row per CDR3 protein. Of 50,000 or so distinct CDR3 sequences listed, about 4.8% are singletons. Stated time point: healthy volunteer bleed at 2 weeks. Total RNA was extracted from unfractionated whole blood. Material for sequencing was whole blood. The receptors derive from a human donor in good health. Some clones in this sample may be carry-over from other donors' samples.

This clonotype has more than one count but fewer than ten. This chain uses TRBV4-1 with TRBJ2-7; 7 positions match TRBD2. This CDR3 is built from 14 residues. V was pared by 0 bases and J by 6 bases, with 5 bases of the junction left unmatched. Germline CDR1 and CDR2: MGHRA and YSYEKL. The CDR3 spells CASSQDPGGAEQYF. The DNA for the CDR3 is TGCGCCAGCAGCCAAGATCCGGGGGGAGCCGAGCAGTACTTC.

This clonotype was counted only a few times. This sequence joins TRBV29-1 and TRBJ2-3; D perhaps matches TRBD1 (6 bases). CDR1 and CDR2 (germline): SQVTM, ANQGSEA. Deletions cut 0 bases from V and 2 bases from J, with 12 bases between. The CDR3 loop spans 15 amino acids. CDR3 amino acids: CSVEDAHRATDTQYF. For the CDR3, the DNA is TGCAGCGTTGAAGATGCGCACAGGGCCACAGATACGCAGTATTTT.

About this clonotype: This could be a read error, since a much larger clone is one nucleotide away. V is TRBV2 and J is TRBJ2-2; 7 bases line up with TRBD1. The CDR3 has 14 residues. Trimming removed 6 bases from V and 7 bases from J; junction bases left unmatched: 8. Germline CDR1 and CDR2: SNHLY and FYNNEI. The CDR3 is CASRGGFINGELFF. Written as DNA, the CDR3 is TGTGCCAGCAGAGGGGGCTTCATCAACGGGGAGCTGTTTTTT. The whole variable domain, remainder taken from reference TRBV2 and TRBJ2-2, is EPEVTQTPSHQVTQMGQEVILRCVPISNHLYFYWYRQILGQKVEFLVSFYNNEISEKSEIFDDQFSVERPDGSNFTLKIRSTKLEDSAMYFCASRGGFINGELFFGEGSRLTVL.

This clonotype was picked up many times. The gene calls are TRBV29-1 and TRBJ1-2; D is perhaps TRBD1 (5 bases). The germline V gene encodes CDR1 SQVTM and CDR2 ANQGSEA. The CDR3 consists of 13 residues. V was trimmed by 4 bases and J by 7 bases, leaving 16 bases between them. CDR3 loop: CSVGKGLPGGYTF. The CDR3 bases are TGCAGCGTTGGCAAGGGGTTGCCTGGTGGCTACACCTTC. The whole variable domain, remainder taken from reference TRBV29-1 and TRBJ1-2, is SAVISQKPSRDICQRGTSLTIQCQVDSQVTMMFWYRQQPGQSLTLIATANQGSEATYESGFVIDKFPISRPNLTFSTLTVSNMSPEDSSIYLCSVGKGLPGGYTFGSGTRLTVV.

This sequence joins TRBV12-3 or TRBV12-4 and TRBJ1-4; tentatively, D is TRBD1 (6 bases). The CDR3 spans 15 residues. V lost 3 bases to trimming and J lost 7 bases, with 15 bases between them. DNA of the CDR3: TGTGCCAGCAGTTTTAGGGACACCCAGAGTGAAAAACTGTTTTTT. Its translation is CASSFRDTQSEKLFF.

This clonotype was observed at least ten times. The chain couples TRBV20-1 to TRBJ1-1; D uncertain. The CDR3 extends over 13 amino acids. Germline V gene sequence: CDR1 DFQATT, CDR2 SNEGSKA (reference sequence). With 5 bases removed from V and 2 bases from J, the gap between germline ends came to 12 bases. CDR3 sequence reads: CSARGGLNTEAFF. DNA of the CDR3: TGCAGTGCTCGAGGAGGGTTAAACACTGAAGCTTTCTTT.

Many counts were recorded for this clonotype. The V call is TRBV28, the J call TRBJ1-6; the D gene is possibly TRBD1 (5 bases). Germline values: CDR1 MDHEN, CDR2 SYDVKM. There are 15 residues in the CDR3. V lost 5 bases to trimming and J lost 10 bases, with 18 bases between them. The CDR3 loop is CASSLAGSDRSPLHF. CDR3 coding DNA: TGTGCCAGCAGTCTCGCCGGGTCAGACAGATCACCCCTCCACTTT.

Ten or more counts support this clonotype. V and J are TRBV7-9 and TRBJ1-4; 9 nucleotides align to TRBD1. CDR3 size: 15 residues. CDR1 SEHNR and CDR2 FQNEAQ come from the germline V gene (reference sequence). Germline trimming cut 5 bases from V and 8 bases from J; bases unmatched to any gene: 9. Here the CDR3 DNA reads TGTGCCAGCAGCGTACCGACAGGGGGTAGCGAAAAACTGTTTTTT. Protein sequence: CASSVPTGGSEKLFF.

This clonotype was counted ten times or more. The V call is TRBV13, the J call TRBJ2-3; possible D gene TRBD2, 6 bases. Germline CDR1 reads PRHDT; CDR2 reads FYEKMQ (reference sequence). There are 15 residues in the CDR3. V was clipped by 2 bases and J by 2 bases, with 11 bases between them. For the CDR3, the DNA is TGTGCCAGCAGCTTAAACAGCGGGTCCACAGATACGCAGTATTTT. It translates to CASSLNSGSTDTQYF.

There are many counts of this clonotype. V gene TRBV28 combines with J gene TRBJ1-6, with 10 bases fitting TRBD1. V trimming: 10 bases; J trimming: 10 bases; junction bases outside the gene matches: 7. CDR1 and CDR2 from the germline V gene are MDHEN and SYDVKM. The CDR3 length is 13 residues. The CDR3 DNA sequence: TGTGCCACCGTGACAGGGGGCGAATCACCCCTCCACTTT. It encodes CATVTGGESPLHF.

The V and J genes are TRBV7-3 and TRBJ2-2; 9 nucleotides match TRBD2. Germline CDR1 and CDR2: SGHTA and FQGTGA. The CDR3 is made up of 17 amino acids. V lost 4 bases, J lost 7 bases, and 13 bases stayed unmatched. DNA for the CDR3: TGTGCCAGCAGCTCCCCGGGTAGCGGGAGAGGGGGCGGGGAGCTGTTTTTT. It yields the protein CASSSPGSGRGGGELFF.

This clonotype occurred many times. V and J are TRBV12-3 or TRBV12-4 and TRBJ2-6, with unresolved D. The CDR3 has 16 residues. Trimming took 7 bases from V and 0 from J, leaving 13 bases between them. DNA of the CDR3: TGTGCCAGCACTTCCGGGTCGATCTCTGGGGCCAACGTCCTGACTTTC. Translation: CASTSGSISGANVLTF.